Sequencing of this TCR beta chain was carried out in a study of OX40 agonist ivuxolimab in advanced cancers. Study-level findings and limits: No determination was made of the antigen specificity of the expanded peripheral T cells.

The CDR3 covers 14 residues. Deletions cut 1 base from V and 3 bases from J, with 10 bases between. In germline, CDR1 is LNHNV, CDR2 YYDKDF (reference sequence). Produced via immunoSEQ multiplex PCR; TCRdb's table is partial and in-frame only. This table holds roughly 74,000 clones, around 82% found once. Worth noting for this clone: The antigen remains undetermined.

This TCR was sampled from an adult with an advanced solid tumor such as melanoma, head and neck, liver or kidney cancer. This chain connects TRBV15 to TRBJ2-7; tentatively, D is TRBD2 (5 bases). This sample comprised CD4+ or CD8+ T cells sorted from blood, obtained in a trial of the OX40 agonist ivuxolimab. CDR3 sequence reads: CATSRAYRDYEQYF. The DNA of the CDR3 is TGTGCCACCAGCAGAGCGTATCGGGACTACGAGCAGTACTTC. Supplemented by reference TRBV15 and TRBJ2-7, the full variable domain reads DAMVIQNPRYQVTQFGKPVTLSCSQTLNHNVMYWYQQKSSQAPKLLFHYYDKDFNNEADTPDNFQSRRPNTSFCFLDIRSPGLGDTAMYLCATSRAYRDYEQYFGPGTRLTVT.